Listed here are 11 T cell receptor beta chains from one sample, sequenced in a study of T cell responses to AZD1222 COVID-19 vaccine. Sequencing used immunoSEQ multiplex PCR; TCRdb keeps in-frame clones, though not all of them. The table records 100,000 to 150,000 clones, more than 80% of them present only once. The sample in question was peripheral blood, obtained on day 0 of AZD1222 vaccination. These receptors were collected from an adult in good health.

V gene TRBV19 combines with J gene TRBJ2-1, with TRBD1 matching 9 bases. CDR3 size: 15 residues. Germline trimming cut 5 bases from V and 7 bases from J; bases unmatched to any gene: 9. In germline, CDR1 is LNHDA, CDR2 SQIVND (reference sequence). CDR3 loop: CASSLGTGNRNEQFF. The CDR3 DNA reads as TGTGCCAGTAGTCTCGGGACAGGGAATAGGAATGAGCAGTTCTTC.

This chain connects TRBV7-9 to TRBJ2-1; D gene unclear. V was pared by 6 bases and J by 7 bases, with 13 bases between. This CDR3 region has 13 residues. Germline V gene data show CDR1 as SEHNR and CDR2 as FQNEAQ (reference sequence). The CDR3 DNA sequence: TGTGCCAGCAGGTTCAAAGGTGGGAATGAGCAGTTCTTC. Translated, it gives CASRFKGGNEQFF.

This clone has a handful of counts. The CDR3 is CASREDGQFF. Written as DNA, the CDR3 is TGTGCCAGTAGAGAAGATGGGCAGTTCTTC. The J gene is TRBJ2-1, the V gene TRBV19; D is unresolved. Germline CDR1 reads LNHDA; CDR2 reads SQIVND (reference sequence). V lost 6 bases and J lost 12, with 9 bases in between. There are 10 residues in the CDR3.

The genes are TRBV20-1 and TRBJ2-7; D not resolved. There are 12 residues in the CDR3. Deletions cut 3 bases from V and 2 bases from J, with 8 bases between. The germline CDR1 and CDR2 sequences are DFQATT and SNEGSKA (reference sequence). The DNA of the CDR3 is TGCAGTGCTAGTGAAGAGGCCTACGAGCAGTACTTC. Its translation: CSASEEAYEQYF.

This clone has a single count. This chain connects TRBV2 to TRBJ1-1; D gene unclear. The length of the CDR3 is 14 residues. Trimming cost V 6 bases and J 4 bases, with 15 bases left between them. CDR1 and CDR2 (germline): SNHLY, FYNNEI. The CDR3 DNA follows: TGTGCCAGCAGCCCCGGCGGTGTTTCCACTGAAGCTTTCTTT. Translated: CASSPGGVSTEAFF.

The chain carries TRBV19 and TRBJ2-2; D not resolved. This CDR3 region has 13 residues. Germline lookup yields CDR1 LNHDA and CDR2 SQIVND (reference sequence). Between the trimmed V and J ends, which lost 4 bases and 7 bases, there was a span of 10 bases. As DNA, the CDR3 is TGTGCCAGTAGTAGTAGAGCCGGCGGGGAGCTGTTTTTT. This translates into CASSSRAGGELFF.

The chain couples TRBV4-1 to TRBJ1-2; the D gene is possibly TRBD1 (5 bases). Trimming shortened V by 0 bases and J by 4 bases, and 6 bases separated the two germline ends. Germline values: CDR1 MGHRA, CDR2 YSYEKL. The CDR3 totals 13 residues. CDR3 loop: CASSQEGTYGYTF. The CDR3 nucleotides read TGCGCCAGCAGCCAAGAAGGGACCTATGGCTACACCTTC.

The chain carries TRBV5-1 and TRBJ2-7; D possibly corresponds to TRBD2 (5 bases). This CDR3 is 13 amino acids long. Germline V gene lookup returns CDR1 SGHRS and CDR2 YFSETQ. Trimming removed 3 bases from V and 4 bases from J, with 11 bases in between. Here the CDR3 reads CASSSTPGYEQYF. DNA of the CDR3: TGCGCCAGCAGCTCTACTCCGGGGTACGAGCAGTACTTC.

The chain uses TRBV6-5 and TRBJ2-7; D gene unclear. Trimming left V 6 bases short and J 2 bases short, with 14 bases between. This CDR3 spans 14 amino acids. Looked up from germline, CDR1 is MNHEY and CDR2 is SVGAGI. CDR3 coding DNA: TGTGCCAGCAGCCCCGGAGTCTTCCCCTACGAGCAGTACTTC. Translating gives CASSPGVFPYEQYF.

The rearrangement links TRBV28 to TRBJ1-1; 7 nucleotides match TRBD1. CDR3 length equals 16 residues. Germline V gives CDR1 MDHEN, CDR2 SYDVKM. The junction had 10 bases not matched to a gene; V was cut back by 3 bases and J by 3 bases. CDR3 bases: TGTGCCAGCAGTTTGAAACAGGGGCCGCGCGACACTGAAGCTTTCTTT. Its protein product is CASSLKQGPRDTEAFF.

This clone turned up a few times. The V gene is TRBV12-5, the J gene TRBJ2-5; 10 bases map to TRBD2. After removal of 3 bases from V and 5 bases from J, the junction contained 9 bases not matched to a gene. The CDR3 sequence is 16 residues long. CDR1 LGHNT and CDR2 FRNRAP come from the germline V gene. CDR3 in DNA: TGTGCTAGTGGTTTCTTTGTTGGACTAGCGGTCGAGACCCAGTACTTC. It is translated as CASGFFVGLAVETQYF.